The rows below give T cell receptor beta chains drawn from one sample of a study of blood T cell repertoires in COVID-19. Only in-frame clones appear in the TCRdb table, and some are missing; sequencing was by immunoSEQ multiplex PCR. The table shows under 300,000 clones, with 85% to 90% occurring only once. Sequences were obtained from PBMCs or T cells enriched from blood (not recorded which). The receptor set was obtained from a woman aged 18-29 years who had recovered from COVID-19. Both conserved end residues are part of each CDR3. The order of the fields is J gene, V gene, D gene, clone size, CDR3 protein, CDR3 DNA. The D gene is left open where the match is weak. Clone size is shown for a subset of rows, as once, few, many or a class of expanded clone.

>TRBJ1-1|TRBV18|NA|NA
CASSLRGSDTEAFF
TGTGCCAGCTCACTCCGAGGGTCGGACACTGAAGCTTTCTTT
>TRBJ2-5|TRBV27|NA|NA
CASSSYRTPQETQYF
TGTGCCAGCAGTTCCTATCGAACGCCTCAAGAGACCCAGTACTTC
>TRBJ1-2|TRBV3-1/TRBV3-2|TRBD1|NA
CASSRDRGRGYTF
TGTGCCAGCAGCCGCGACAGGGGTCGTGGCTACACCTTC
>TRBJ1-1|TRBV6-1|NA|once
CASSEPGAVNTEAFF
TGTGCCAGCAGTGAACCAGGGGCGGTGAACACTGAAGCTTTCTTT
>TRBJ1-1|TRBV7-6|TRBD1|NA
CASTRGQGTEAFF
TGTGCCAGCACCCGAGGACAGGGGACTGAAGCTTTCTTT
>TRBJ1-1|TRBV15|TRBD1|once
CATSRVSRQGLGEAFF
TGTGCCACCAGCAGAGTATCGAGACAGGGGTTGGGAGAAGCTTTCTTT
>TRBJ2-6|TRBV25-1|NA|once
CASSDRRSGANVLTF
TGTGCCAGCAGTGACCGCAGGTCTGGGGCCAACGTCCTGACTTTC
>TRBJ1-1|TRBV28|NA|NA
CASSRDTRSEAFF
TGTGCCAGCAGTCGGGACACTCGGTCTGAAGCTTTCTTT
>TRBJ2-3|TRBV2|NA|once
CASSLEAGGPVSDTQYF
TGTGCCAGCAGTCTCGAAGCGGGCGGACCCGTTTCCGATACGCAGTATTTT
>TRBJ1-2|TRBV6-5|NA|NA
CASRTAGAANYGYTF
TGTGCCAGCAGGACGGCGGGGGCGGCTAACTATGGCTACACCTTC
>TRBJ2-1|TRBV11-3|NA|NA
CASSLEWRGLYYNEQFF
TGTGCCAGCAGCTTAGAATGGAGGGGACTCTACTACAATGAGCAGTTCTTC
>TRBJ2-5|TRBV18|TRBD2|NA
CASSPSGGLKTQYF
TGTGCCAGCTCACCGTCGGGGGGGCTCAAGACCCAGTACTTC
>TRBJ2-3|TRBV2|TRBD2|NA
CASSGASGAQDTQYF
TGTGCCAGCAGTGGGGCTAGCGGGGCGCAAGATACGCAGTATTTT
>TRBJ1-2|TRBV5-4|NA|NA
CASSLPSGVGYGYTF
TGTGCCAGCAGCTTGCCCTCGGGGGTGGGCTATGGCTACACCTTC
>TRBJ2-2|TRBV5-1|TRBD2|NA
CASSLLAGAYTTNTGELFF
TGCGCCAGCAGCTTACTAGCGGGGGCCTACACAACGAACACCGGGGAGCTGTTTTTT
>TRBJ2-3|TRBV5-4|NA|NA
CASSFSRLTAPNF
TGTGCCAGCAGCTTCAGCCGCTTAACAGCCCCGAATTTT
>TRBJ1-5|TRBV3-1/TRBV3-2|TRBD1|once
CASSYGTGRPRQPQHF
TGTGCCAGCAGTTACGGGACAGGGAGGCCGCGTCAGCCCCAGCATTTT
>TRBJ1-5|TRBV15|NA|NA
CATSRLRGGNQPQHF
TGTGCCACCAGCAGGTTGCGGGGAGGCAATCAGCCCCAGCATTTT
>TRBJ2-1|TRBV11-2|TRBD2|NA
CASSFGTSGGYNEQFF
TGTGCCAGCAGCTTCGGGACTAGCGGCGGTTACAATGAGCAGTTCTTC
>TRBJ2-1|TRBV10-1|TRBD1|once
CASSESRTGYYNEQFF
TGCGCCAGCAGTGAGTCCAGGACAGGGTACTACAATGAGCAGTTCTTC
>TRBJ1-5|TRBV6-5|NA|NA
CASSPVLNQPQHF
TGTGCCAGCAGTCCGGTCCTAAATCAGCCCCAGCATTTT
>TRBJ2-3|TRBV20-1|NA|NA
CSASAVEQRTDTQYF
TGCAGTGCTAGTGCCGTGGAGCAACGGACAGATACGCAGTATTTT
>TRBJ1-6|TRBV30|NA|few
CAWSVEGHHSSYNSPLHF
TGTGCCTGGAGTGTAGAGGGCCACCACAGCTCCTATAATTCACCCCTCCACTTT
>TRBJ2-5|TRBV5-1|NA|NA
CASSLGGTRLLETQYF
TGCGCCAGCAGCTTGGGGGGTACTAGGCTATTAGAGACCCAGTACTTC
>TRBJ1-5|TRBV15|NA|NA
CATSRDKGVGQPQHF
TGTGCCACCAGCAGAGATAAGGGGGTCGGCCAGCCCCAGCATTTT
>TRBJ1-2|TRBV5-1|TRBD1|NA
CASSPTRDSNYGYTF
TGCGCCAGCAGCCCTACTAGGGACAGTAACTATGGCTACACCTTC
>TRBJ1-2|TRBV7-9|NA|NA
CASSLLTGHYGYTF
TGTGCCAGCAGCTTACTGACAGGCCACTATGGCTACACCTTC
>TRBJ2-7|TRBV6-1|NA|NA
CASSDESLGQRGYEQYF
TGTGCCAGCAGTGATGAAAGTCTAGGACAAAGGGGCTACGAGCAGTACTTC
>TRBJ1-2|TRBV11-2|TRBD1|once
CASSPDRGLQYGYTF
TGTGCCAGCAGCCCAGACAGGGGGCTGCAGTATGGCTACACCTTC
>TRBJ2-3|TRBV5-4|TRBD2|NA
CASSPRGGTDTQYF
TGTGCCAGCAGCCCCCGGGGGGGAACAGATACGCAGTATTTT
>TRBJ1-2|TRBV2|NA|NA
CASNQKVYGYTF
TGTGCCAGCAACCAGAAAGTATATGGCTACACCTTC
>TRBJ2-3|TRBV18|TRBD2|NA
CASSRSTGGGTDTQYF
TGTGCCAGCTCACGATCGACGGGGGGGGGCACAGATACGCAGTATTTT
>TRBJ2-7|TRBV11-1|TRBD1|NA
CASSLTDRGRYEQYF
TGTGCCAGCAGCTTAACGGACAGGGGGCGATACGAGCAGTACTTC
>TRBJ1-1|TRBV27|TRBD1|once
CASSLGTATEAFF
TGTGCCAGCAGTCTCGGGACAGCCACTGAAGCTTTCTTT
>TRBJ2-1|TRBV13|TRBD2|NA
CASSPTSGGAGEQFF
TGTGCCAGCAGTCCTACTAGCGGGGGGGCCGGTGAGCAGTTCTTC
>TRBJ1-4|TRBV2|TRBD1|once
CASSETPRGAEKLFF
TGTGCCAGCAGTGAAACGCCCAGGGGGGCTGAAAAACTGTTTTTT
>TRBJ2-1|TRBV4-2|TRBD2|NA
CASSQDRGLAGEQFF
TGTGCCAGCAGCCAAGATCGGGGACTAGCGGGCGAGCAGTTCTTC
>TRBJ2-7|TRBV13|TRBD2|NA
CASSLSGGGSYEQYF
TGTGCCAGCAGCTTATCTGGGGGGGGCTCCTACGAGCAGTACTTC
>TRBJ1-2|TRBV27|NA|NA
CASSFGQGAGYYGYTF
TGTGCCAGCAGTTTCGGGCAGGGAGCGGGCTACTATGGCTACACCTTC
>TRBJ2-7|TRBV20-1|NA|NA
CSASFGTRYEQYF
TGCAGTGCTAGTTTTGGGACACGCTACGAGCAGTACTTC
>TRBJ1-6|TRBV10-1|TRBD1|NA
CASSRQGDSPLHF
TGCGCCAGCAGTCGACAGGGAGATTCACCCCTCCACTTT
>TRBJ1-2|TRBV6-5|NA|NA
CASSYSAGTNYGYTF
TGTGCCAGCAGTTACTCTGCCGGGACTAACTATGGCTACACCTTC
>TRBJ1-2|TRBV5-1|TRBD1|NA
CASSPGQGWDGYTF
TGCGCCAGCAGCCCTGGACAGGGTTGGGATGGCTACACCTTC